This entry lists 10 T cell receptor beta chains sequenced from one sample in a study of blood T cell repertoires in COVID-19. Method: immunoSEQ multiplex PCR; TCRdb's copy keeps in-frame clones and lacks some. The sample lists some 180,000 clones, about four fifths occurring once. Sequences were obtained from peripheral blood. The receptors were gathered from a woman in her thirties or forties with COVID-19, enrolled during active disease.

The chain has TRBV28 and TRBJ1-6, with 7 nucleotides matching TRBD1. The CDR3 spans 12 residues. Germline CDR1 MDHEN, CDR2 SYDVKM. Trimming removed 10 bases from V and 12 bases from J; junction bases left unmatched: 9. CDR3 region: CATQTGLLPLHF. The DNA for the CDR3 is TGTGCCACCCAGACAGGGCTACTACCCCTCCACTTT.

The chain combines TRBV23-1 with TRBJ2-1; 11 nucleotides agree with TRBD2. TRBV23-1 is known as an ORF, though its function is uncertain. With V trimmed by 4 bases and J by 8 bases, 10 bases remained unmatched. This CDR3 spans 16 amino acids. The CDR3 reads CASSPPGTSGVDEQFF. The CDR3 region has the DNA TGCGCCAGCAGTCCGCCCGGGACTAGCGGTGTTGATGAGCAGTTCTTC.

The chain uses TRBV5-6 and TRBJ1-3; possibly TRBD1 for D (5 bases). V dropped 3 bases and J dropped 0 bases, with 7 bases sitting between them. The germline V gene encodes CDR1 SGHDT and CDR2 YYEEEE. CDR3 length: 14 residues. The CDR3 DNA reads TGTGCCAGCAGCTCGACAGTCTCTGGAAACACCATATATTTT. This encodes CASSSTVSGNTIYF.

This clone showed up just once. The gene calls are TRBV9 and TRBJ2-2; D is undetermined. This CDR3 spans 13 amino acids. V was clipped by 4 bases and J by 0 bases, with 4 bases between them. Germline CDR1 is SGDLS and CDR2 is YYNGEE. The CDR3 reads CASSPPNTGELFF. In DNA, the CDR3 is TGTGCCAGCAGCCCTCCGAACACCGGGGAGCTGTTTTTT.

The V and J genes are TRBV2 and TRBJ2-3, with D maybe TRBD1 (6 bases). V lost 4 bases, J lost 3 bases, and 11 bases lay in between. Germline V lookup: CDR1 SNHLY, CDR2 FYNNEI. CDR3 length: 14 residues. The CDR3: CASSARDITDTQYF. The CDR3 DNA follows: TGTGCCAGCAGTGCTCGGGACATAACAGATACGCAGTATTTT. Full variable domain (missing parts from reference TRBV2 and TRBJ2-3): EPEVTQTPSHQVTQMGQEVILRCVPISNHLYFYWYRQILGQKVEFLVSFYNNEISEKSEIFDDQFSVERPDGSNFTLKIRSTKLEDSAMYFCASSARDITDTQYFGPGTRLTVL.

Regarding this clone: Within the sample, other DNA sequences also encode this same CDR3. V is TRBV7-3 and J is TRBJ2-1; D is uncertain. The CDR3 is made up of 12 amino acids. Germline CDR1 and CDR2: SGHTA and FQGTGA. The V end was cut by 5 bases, the J end by 7 bases, with 9 bases between. The CDR3 spells CASSPPSNEQFF. The CDR3 region has the DNA TGTGCCAGCAGCCCCCCGTCGAATGAGCAGTTCTTC.

This clone was observed at least ten times. V gene TRBV2 combines with J gene TRBJ1-5; 10 bases line up with TRBD1. V lost 6 bases, J lost 7 bases, and 3 bases stayed unmatched. This CDR3 is built from 13 residues. From germline, CDR1 is SNHLY and CDR2 FYNNEI. The DNA for the CDR3 is TGTGCCAGCAGCAAGGACAGGGGGCAGCCCCAGCATTTT. This translates into CASSKDRGQPQHF.

This chain connects TRBV28 to TRBJ2-1; 9 bases are a match to TRBD2. Losses at the gene ends were 8 bases for V and 0 bases for J; bases not matched to a gene: 5. Germline loops: CDR1 MDHEN, CDR2 SYDVKM. This CDR3 has 15 amino acids. CDR3 in amino acids: CASYQGLASYNEQFF. In DNA, the CDR3 is TGTGCCAGCTATCAGGGACTAGCCTCCTACAATGAGCAGTTCTTC.

This clone appeared many times. V usage is TRBV5-6 and J usage is TRBJ1-1; D is possibly TRBD1 (5 bases). Deletions cut 2 bases from V and 2 bases from J, with 13 bases between. Germline V gene lookup returns CDR1 SGHDT and CDR2 YYEEEE. The CDR3 contains 15 residues. Here the CDR3 DNA reads TGTGCCAGCAGCTTCGGGACTCGAAGTAACACTGAAGCTTTCTTT. Amino acid sequence: CASSFGTRSNTEAFF.

This sequence joins TRBV2 and TRBJ1-1, with 7 bases lining up with TRBD1. The germline V gene has CDR1 SNHLY and CDR2 FYNNEI. V dropped 3 bases and J dropped 2; count of bases not matched to a gene: 3. The CDR3 has 14 amino acids. The CDR3, as DNA: TGTGCCAGCAGTGATGACAGGGTCAACACTGAAGCTTTCTTT. Encoded protein: CASSDDRVNTEAFF.